These T cell receptor beta chains were read from a single sample in a study of cytomegalovirus exposure and HLA in healthy donors. Sequencing used immunoSEQ multiplex PCR; TCRdb keeps in-frame clones, though not all of them. The table lists around 160,000 clones, roughly 79% of them singletons. Sample: PBMCs. These receptors all come from a woman aged 40 to 50 in good health and CMV-seropositive. Each CDR3 is given with its conserved first and last residue. The D gene is left open where the match is weak. Rows may omit the clone size; those that give it use once, few, many or a size class.

.	TRBJ2-5	TRBD2	TRBV6-5	TGTGCCAGCAGTTACTCATGGAGCGGGGGCCAAGAGACCCAGTACTTC	CASSYSWSGGQETQYF
.	TRBJ1-5	TRBD1	TRBV5-6	TGTGCCAGCAGCACGATACAGGGGGCCAATCAGCCCCAGCATTTT	CASSTIQGANQPQHF
.	TRBJ2-7	.	TRBV5-1	TGCGCCAGCAGTCCCTTAGGGAGCTCCTACGAGCAGTACTTC	CASSPLGSSYEQYF
.	TRBJ2-5	.	TRBV6-5	TGTGCCAGCAGTTACAGGGGCAGTCAGTACTTC	CASSYRGSQYF
.	TRBJ1-1	.	TRBV4-2	TGTGCCAGCAGCCAAGAGAGGTACACTGAAGCTTTCTTT	CASSQERYTEAFF
.	TRBJ2-1	.	TRBV2	TGTGCCAGCAGTGGACGGGACAAGCTGTTCTTC	CASSGRDKLFF
few	TRBJ2-1	TRBD2	TRBV11-2	TGTGCCAGTATAAAAGCGGGGGCCAGCTCCTACAATGAGCAGTTCTTC	CASIKAGASSYNEQFF
.	TRBJ2-4	.	TRBV25-1	TGTGCCAGCAGTGACGAGCTAGCCAAAAACATTCAGTACTTC	CASSDELAKNIQYF
.	TRBJ1-2	TRBD1	TRBV5-6	TGTGCCAGCAGCCCGGGACAGAACTATGGCTACACCTTC	CASSPGQNYGYTF
.	TRBJ1-1	.	TRBV2	TGTGCCAGCAGTAAGAGGACAGCGAACACTGAAGCTTTCTTT	CASSKRTANTEAFF
.	TRBJ1-2	TRBD1	TRBV7-2	TGTGCCAGCAGCCCTACAGGGGACCCGAACTATGGCTACACCTTC	CASSPTGDPNYGYTF
.	TRBJ2-3	TRBD2	TRBV5-1	TGCGCCAGCAGCTTGGGCGGGGGGGCCCTTTACCGCACAGATACGCAGTATTTT	CASSLGGGALYRTDTQYF
.	TRBJ1-1	.	TRBV27	TGTGCCAGCAGTTTATCGAAGCTAGGGGGCACTGAAGCTTTCTTT	CASSLSKLGGTEAFF
.	TRBJ1-2	.	TRBV6-5	TGTGCCAGCAGCCCGGACTCTACAAATGGCTACACCTTC	CASSPDSTNGYTF
.	TRBJ1-1	.	TRBV7-9	TGTGCCAGCAGCTCACGATTCTCACAGAACACTGAAGCTTTCTTT	CASSSRFSQNTEAFF
.	TRBJ1-2	TRBD1	TRBV27	TGTGCCAGCAGTTTATCTGGGACAGGACCAATAGACTACACCTTC	CASSLSGTGPIDYTF
few	TRBJ2-1	TRBD2	TRBV9	TGTGCCAGCAGCGTAGTGTCTAGCGGGGTGGAGCAGTTCTTC	CASSVVSSGVEQFF
.	TRBJ2-7	TRBD2	TRBV11-2	TGTGCCAGCAGCTCCGGGACTAGTGGGTACGAGCAGTACTTC	CASSSGTSGYEQYF
.	TRBJ1-1	.	TRBV7-9	TGTTCCAGCAGCGCACAGGGAATTGAAGCTTTCTTT	CSSSAQGIEAFF
.	TRBJ1-4	.	TRBV29-1	TGCAGCGTTGAAGATCAGGAGGGGCGGCGTGAAAAACTGTTTTTT	CSVEDQEGRREKLFF
few	TRBJ2-7	TRBD1	TRBV7-2	TGTGCCAGCAGCTTTCGGCCTCGCTTTCCGGGACAGCACTCCTACGAGCAGTACTTC	CASSFRPRFPGQHSYEQYF
.	TRBJ2-7	TRBD1	TRBV6-6	TGTGCCGCCGGGACAGGGAGCCACGAGCAGTACTTC	CAAGTGSHEQYF
.	TRBJ2-7	TRBD2	TRBV19	TGTGCCAGTAGTGCTAGCGGGGCGCCCACTTACGAGCAGTACTTC	CASSASGAPTYEQYF
.	TRBJ1-1	.	TRBV6-6	TGTGCCAGCAGTGTTCAGGGGACTGAAGCTTTCTTT	CASSVQGTEAFF
.	TRBJ2-4	.	TRBV5-1	TGCGCCAGCCGAGCAGGGGACAAAAACATTCAGTACTTC	CASRAGDKNIQYF
.	TRBJ2-5	TRBD1	TRBV2	TGTGCCAGCAGTGACCAACGGACAGGGTTAGAGACCCAGTACTTC	CASSDQRTGLETQYF
.	TRBJ2-7	TRBD1	TRBV6-5	TGTGCCAGCAGTCTACAGGGGTACGAGCAGTACTTC	CASSLQGYEQYF
.	TRBJ1-2	.	TRBV5-1	TGCGCCAGCAGCTCCGGACCGGACTCACCAACCTATGGCTACACCTTC	CASSSGPDSPTYGYTF
once	TRBJ1-4	TRBD1	TRBV30	TGTGCCTGGAGTGTACCAGGGGGGTATGGAGAAAAACTGTTTTTT	CAWSVPGGYGEKLFF
.	TRBJ1-1	.	TRBV5-1	TGCGCCAGCAGCCCCCCGGGGAATGAAGCTTTCTTT	CASSPPGNEAFF
.	TRBJ2-1	.	TRBV12-2	TGTGCAAGTCGCCGGCGGGGGTACCCCTACAATGAGCAGTTCTTC	CASRRRGYPYNEQFF
.	TRBJ1-4	.	TRBV4-2	TGTGCCAGCAGCCAGAGGGACTCGGGAGGGGAAAAACTGTTTTTT	CASSQRDSGGEKLFF
.	TRBJ1-2	.	TRBV6-1	TGTGCCAGCAGCTCTCCCGTCTATGGCTACACCTTC	CASSSPVYGYTF
few	TRBJ1-4	.	TRBV5-1	TGCGCCAGCAGCTTGGCGTCAGCTAATGAAAAACTGTTTTTT	CASSLASANEKLFF
few	TRBJ1-1	.	TRBV6-5	TGTGCCAGCAGTAACCAGGGATTAACTGAAGCTTTCTTT	CASSNQGLTEAFF
.	TRBJ1-1	TRBD1	TRBV29-1	TGCAGCGTTGACAGGGGGCAGGTAGGACGCACTGAAGCTTTCTTT	CSVDRGQVGRTEAFF
.	TRBJ1-2	TRBD1	TRBV5-4	TGTGCCAGCAGCTTGGAACAGGACAGGGAAATAGGGGGCTACACCTTC	CASSLEQDREIGGYTF
.	TRBJ2-5	.	TRBV5-4	TGTGCCAGCAGTTCAACTGGGGCGTCGGAGACCCAGTACTTC	CASSSTGASETQYF
.	TRBJ1-2	.	TRBV2	TGTGCCAGCAGGGAGCAGGGGTCCTATGGCTACACCTTC	CASREQGSYGYTF
.	TRBJ2-3	TRBD2	TRBV27	TGTGCCAGCAAAAGGGCTAGCGGGGGCCCCTCCGATACGCAGTATTTT	CASKRASGGPSDTQYF
.	TRBJ1-1	.	TRBV28	TGTGCCAGCAACACGAACAGCATGAACACTGAAGCTTTCTTT	CASNTNSMNTEAFF
.	TRBJ1-2	TRBD1	TRBV29-1	TGCAGCGTACGACAGGGGGTTGGCTACACCTTC	CSVRQGVGYTF
.	TRBJ1-5	.	TRBV10-3	TGTGCCATCAGTGTGACGACAGACCAGCCCCAGCATTTT	CAISVTTDQPQHF
.	TRBJ2-5	.	TRBV7-6	TGTGCCAGCAGCCAAAACGCAGGGAAGACCCAGTACTTC	CASSQNAGKTQYF
.	TRBJ2-3	TRBD2	TRBV10-3	TGTGCCATCAGTGAGCCGACTAGCAGCACAGATACGCAGTATTTT	CAISEPTSSTDTQYF